Below, 6 T cell receptor beta chains from the same sample are listed, as sequenced in a study of control samples from healthy donors and cancer patients. The repertoire was sequenced with immunoSEQ multiplex PCR; TCRdb's copy has only in-frame clones and lacks some. The table lists 250,000 to 300,000 clones, more than 65% of them singletons. Sequencing was done on a sample of PBMCs. These receptors were obtained from a woman aged 55-70 years with lung cancer.

V is TRBV5-1 and J is TRBJ2-2, with 9 bases identical to TRBD1. The CDR3 is 15 amino acids. The ends lost 4 bases at V and 7 bases at J; junction bases unmatched: 8. CDR1 is SGHRS, CDR2 YFSETQ, per germline. The CDR3 DNA reads as TGCGCCAGCAGCCCCGGACAGGGGTCGGACGGGGAGCTGTTTTTT. This translates into CASSPGQGSDGELFF.

The chain employs TRBV11-2 and TRBJ1-1; D uncertain. The V end lost 5 bases, the J end lost 5 bases, and 12 bases lay between the germline ends. Looked up from germline, CDR1 is SGHAT and CDR2 is FQNNGV. The CDR3 covers 13 residues. The CDR3 nucleotides read TGTGCCAGCAGCCTCCGACTACCAACTGAAGCTTTCTTT. As protein: CASSLRLPTEAFF.

The rearrangement uses TRBV6-5 and TRBJ2-7; TRBD2 might be the D (5 bases). Germline CDR1 MNHEY, CDR2 SVGAGI. Trimming stripped 11 bases from V and 2 bases from J, with 16 bases between. The CDR3 runs to 13 residues. CDR3 sequence reads: CAAQRPGTYEQYF. The CDR3 DNA is TGTGCCGCTCAGCGACCGGGGACCTACGAGCAGTACTTC.

Points on this clone: Other nucleotide sequences in the sample specify the same CDR3. This chain uses TRBV19 with TRBJ1-1, with TRBD1 matching over 7 bases. Germline V gene lookup returns CDR1 LNHDA and CDR2 SQIVND (reference sequence). CDR3 length: 14 amino acids. The V gene end was trimmed by 2 bases and the J gene end by 4 bases; junction bases not matched to a gene: 4. In DNA, the CDR3 is TGTGCCAGTAGTATAACAGGGGCAAGCACTGAAGCTTTCTTT. Its translation is CASSITGASTEAFF. Combining the CDR3 with reference TRBV19 and TRBJ1-1 gives the whole variable domain DGGITQSPKYLFRKEGQNVTLSCEQNLNHDAMYWYRQDPGQGLRLIYYSQIVNDFQKGDIAEGYSVSREKKESFPLTVTSAQKNPTAFYLCASSITGASTEAFFGQGTRLTVV.

This rearrangement joins TRBV5-1 to TRBJ2-7, with TRBD1 matching 10 bases. The CDR3 has 15 residues. The V segment lost 2 bases and the J segment 4 bases; nucleotides outside the gene matches: 6. Germline CDR1 is SGHRS and CDR2 is YFSETQ. The CDR3 nucleotides read TGCGCCAGCAGCTTATCCGGGACAGGGGAGTACGAGCAGTACTTC. Translation: CASSLSGTGEYEQYF.

The V call is TRBV5-8, the J call TRBJ2-1; 7 positions agree with TRBD1. The CDR3 runs 16 residues. Looked up from germline, CDR1 is SGHTS and CDR2 is YDEGEE. Trimming cost V 4 bases and J 1 base; bases outside gene matches: 8. CDR3 coding DNA: TGTGCCAGCAGCACAGACAGGGCGGCGTCCTACAATGAGCAGTTCTTC. Translated, it gives CASSTDRAASYNEQFF.